The rows below give T cell receptor beta chains drawn from one sample of a study of shared clonotypes between healthy human individuals. Sequenced by immunoSEQ multiplex PCR; TCRdb stores in-frame clones only, minus some. Seen here are about 1 million clones, 75% observed once, and the top ten hold about 1.5%. Sequencing was carried out using memory CD4+ T cells sorted from blood. These receptors all stem from a man between 18 and 35 years old in good health. The CDR3 runs from the conserved cysteine through the conserved F or W.

V	J	CDR3
TRBV5-8	TRBJ2-1	CASSQYNEQFF
TRBV5-1	TRBJ2-2	CASSLDPGTTNTGELFF
TRBV4-3	TRBJ2-7	CASSQGGGRQGAFEQYF
TRBV25-1	TRBJ1-6	CASNGLENSPLHF
TRBV11-3	TRBJ2-5	CASSSSDLNALWRGETQYF
TRBV19	TRBJ1-4	CASRGARTNEKLFF
TRBV5-1	TRBJ2-7	CASSLVRGSYEQYF
TRBV2	TRBJ2-2	CASSMIAANTGELFF
TRBV30	TRBJ1-1	CAWSPRWRGRTEAFF
TRBV4-3	TRBJ2-1	CASSQDYVTGTSGRNEQFF
TRBV5-1	TRBJ2-3	CASSIGGMDTQYF
TRBV2	TRBJ2-1	CASSQIAGGTDEQFF
TRBV6-1	TRBJ2-7	CASIQGGYEQYF
TRBV6-5	-	CASSYAAGPYEQYF
TRBV27	TRBJ1-5	CASSLAGDSNQPQHF
TRBV15	TRBJ2-1	CATSRVSGGALNEQFF
TRBV12-5	TRBJ1-1	CASGLTRGTEAFF
TRBV6-5	TRBJ2-1	CASSPRALRNEQFF
TRBV5-1	TRBJ1-4	CASSFSATTNEKLFF
TRBV20-1	TRBJ1-1	CSARDLTEAFF
TRBV10-3	TRBJ1-2	CAISESGTGAIYGYTF
TRBV28	TRBJ1-2	CASKDAGEYGYTF
TRBV6-5	TRBJ2-7	CASSYSGVKNEQYF
TRBV27	TRBJ2-5	CASSLWYRASETQYF
TRBV7-2	TRBJ2-5	CASSSLREETQYF
TRBV6-1	TRBJ1-2	CASSELSRTSAGGYTF
TRBV7-8	TRBJ1-1	CASSPETGMNTEAFF
TRBV4-2	TRBJ2-7	CASSEGGYEQYF